This T cell receptor (beta chain) stems from a study of glioma-infiltrating T cells after dendritic cell vaccination. Background on the study: Three intradermal dendritic cell vaccine injections were given every two weeks. Study-wide results and limits: Only a small number of patients had complete blood and tumor samples.

This sample's time point: after dendritic cell vaccination, including at tumor progression/relapse. The CDR3 loop spans 13 amino acids. Per the germline V gene, CDR1 is MNHNS and CDR2 is SASEGT. V gave up 4 bases and J gave up 5 bases, with 11 bases separating them. TCRB CDR3 was amplified from 2 ug genomic DNA or less. The PCR used 60 V beta and 13 J beta primers. This table comes from immunoSEQ multiplex PCR, and its TCRdb copy is limited to in-frame clones, with some not included. Of more than 85,000 clones listed, around 87% are singletons. On this clone itself: The antigen is undetermined.

The chain has TRBV6-1 and TRBJ2-5; D might be TRBD2 (7 bases). The receptor was isolated from a human donor with glioblastoma. The sample in question was blood, obtained after dendritic cell vaccination. DNA for the CDR3: TGTGCCAGCAGTGCGGGGGGCAAGGAGACCCAGTACTTC. Encoded protein: CASSAGGKETQYF.